The 28 T cell receptor beta chains reported below all come from one sample, sequenced in a study of OX40 agonist ivuxolimab in advanced cancers. The protocol was immunoSEQ multiplex PCR, while the TCRdb copy is restricted to in-frame clones and leaves out a portion. The sample has some 80,000 clones; 85% to 90% are singletons. Sequenced here: CD4+ or CD8+ T cells sorted from blood, sampled in a trial of the OX40 agonist ivuxolimab. These receptors were taken from an adult with an advanced solid tumor such as melanoma, head and neck, liver or kidney cancer.

V usage is TRBV27 and J usage is TRBJ2-6, with D unclear. The length of the CDR3 is 15 residues. Germline CDR1 reads MNHEY; CDR2 reads SMNVEV (reference sequence). Trimming took off 7 bases at V and 1 base at J, with 11 bases between the two ends. CDR3 amino acids: CASISFGSGANVLTF. DNA of the CDR3: TGTGCCAGCATTTCGTTCGGGTCTGGGGCCAACGTCCTGACTTTC.

Written as DNA, the CDR3 is TGTGCAAGTCTCTCATACGGGGATTTTAGGTACCAAGAGACCCAGTACTTC. This translates into CASLSYGDFRYQETQYF. The chain carries TRBV12-2 and TRBJ2-5; the table calls TRBD2, which could not be checked here. TRBV12-2 constitutes a pseudogene. The CDR3 loop spans 17 amino acids.

This rearrangement joins TRBV6-7 to TRBJ1-5, with D hard to call. TRBV6-7 is marked as an open reading frame, function uncertain. The V and J ends lost 0 bases and 0 bases respectively, with 15 bases between them. The CDR3 runs 18 residues. CDR3: CASSYSSALGYSNQPQHF. Written as DNA, the CDR3 is TGTGCCAGCAGTTACTCTTCCGCCCTGGGCTATAGCAATCAGCCCCAGCATTTT.

The rearrangement joins TRBV2 to TRBJ2-5; 13 nucleotides agree with TRBD2. Trimming cost V 7 bases and J 9 bases; bases outside gene matches: 5. The V gene's germline CDR1 is SNHLY and CDR2 FYNNEI. The CDR3 extends over 13 amino acids. The DNA of the CDR3 is TGTGCCAGCATGTGGGGGACTAGCGGGGCCCAGTACTTC. As protein: CASMWGTSGAQYF.

In this sample, this clone turned up a few times. The chain links TRBV6-5 to TRBJ2-5; D is perhaps TRBD2 (6 bases). CDR1 and CDR2 from the germline V gene are MNHEY and SVGAGI. Trimming stripped 6 bases from V and 5 bases from J, with 16 bases between. CDR3 length: 14 amino acids. CDR3 protein: CASRRRRGGETQYF. The CDR3 nucleotides are TGTGCCAGCAGGAGAAGGAGGGGCGGTGAGACCCAGTACTTC.

The V gene is TRBV19, the J gene TRBJ2-2; D not resolved. V was shortened by 5 bases and J by 0 bases, with 13 bases between the two germline ends. The CDR3 length is 16 residues. Germline lookup yields CDR1 LNHDA and CDR2 SQIVND (reference sequence). The CDR3 bases are TGTGCCAGTAGTCCCCTCATCTACGCGAACACCGGGGAGCTGTTTTTT. It encodes CASSPLIYANTGELFF.

For this clone: Other DNA sequences within the sample encode an identical CDR3. The chain couples TRBV6-5 to TRBJ2-7; 8 bases are shared with TRBD1. Per germline, CDR1 MNHEY and CDR2 SVGAGI. This CDR3 region has 12 residues. Losses at the gene ends were 6 bases for V and 7 bases for J; bases not matched to a gene: 5. The CDR3 DNA sequence: TGTGCCAGCAGCCGGACAGGGCGGGAGCAGTACTTC. Protein product: CASSRTGREQYF.

The chain carries TRBV6-6 and TRBJ2-3, with 15 bases lining up with TRBD2. The CDR3 is made up of 15 amino acids. The ends lost 6 bases at V and 5 bases at J; junction bases unmatched: 3. The germline V gene has CDR1 MNHNY and CDR2 SVGAGI (reference sequence). The DNA of the CDR3 is TGTGCCAGCAGACCGGGACTAGCGGGGGGAGATACGCAGTATTTT. Translating gives CASRPGLAGGDTQYF.

The rearrangement joins TRBV28 to TRBJ2-7; D is unresolved. This CDR3 has 14 amino acids. Trimming took off 8 bases at V and 0 bases at J, with 14 bases between the two ends. CDR1 MDHEN and CDR2 SYDVKM come from the germline V gene. The chain's CDR3 is CASCCSVVSYEQYF. Here the CDR3 DNA reads TGTGCCAGCTGCTGTTCAGTCGTCTCCTACGAGCAGTACTTC.

The chain links TRBV18 to TRBJ1-2, with 7 positions matching TRBD1. The V and J ends lost 2 bases and 8 bases, in that order; junction bases with no gene match: 5. The germline gives CDR1 KGHSH, CDR2 LQKENI. The CDR3 extends over 13 amino acids. CDR3 sequence: CASSPDNRGGYTF. Here the CDR3 DNA reads TGTGCCAGCTCACCAGACAACAGGGGAGGCTACACCTTC.

This chain uses TRBV7-3 with TRBJ1-2; the match to TRBD1 covers 7 bases. The CDR3 runs 14 residues. Looked up from germline, CDR1 is SGHTA and CDR2 is FQGTGA. Unmatched junction bases numbered 7, after V lost 5 bases and J lost 4 bases. This chain's CDR3 is CASSPRGGSYGYTF. The CDR3, as DNA: TGTGCCAGCAGCCCCAGGGGGGGAAGCTATGGCTACACCTTC.

This rearrangement joins TRBV5-1 to TRBJ2-7, with D perhaps matching TRBD1 (7 bases). CDR3 length: 13 amino acids. V dropped 4 bases and J dropped 3 bases, with 11 bases sitting between them. CDR1 and CDR2 (germline): SGHRS, YFSETQ. The CDR3: CASSIQGGYEQYF. DNA of the CDR3: TGCGCCAGCAGCATCCAGGGGGGCTACGAGCAGTACTTC.

The rearrangement joins TRBV10-1 to TRBJ2-2, with a possible D match to TRBD2 (7 bases). The V end was cut by 0 bases, the J end by 6 bases, with 11 bases between. The CDR3 covers 15 residues. Germline CDR1 is WNHNN and CDR2 is SYGVQD (reference sequence). Here the CDR3 reads CASSESRGGAGELFF. The CDR3 coding sequence is TGCGCCAGCAGTGAGTCGAGGGGGGGGGCCGGGGAGCTGTTTTTT.

CDR3 bases: TGTGCCAGTAGTATGATGACAGGGGATGGCTACACCTTC. Protein sequence: CASSMMTGDGYTF. The rearrangement uses TRBV19 and TRBJ1-2; the match to TRBD1 covers 8 bases. In germline, CDR1 is LNHDA, CDR2 SQIVND (reference sequence). V was clipped by 3 bases and J by 6 bases; unmatched bases: 3. There are 13 residues in the CDR3.

V usage is TRBV27 and J usage is TRBJ1-6; D is undetermined. This CDR3 has 12 residues. Per the germline V gene, CDR1 is MNHEY and CDR2 is SMNVEV (reference sequence). Trimming stripped 6 bases from V and 3 bases from J, with 3 bases between. In DNA form, the CDR3 reads TGTGCCAGCAGATACTATAATTCACCCCTCCACTTT. Its translation: CASRYYNSPLHF.

The chain carries TRBV14 and TRBJ2-7; D is ambiguous. The CDR3 extends over 13 amino acids. Trimming cost V 3 bases and J 0 bases, with 6 bases left between them. The germline V gene encodes CDR1 SGHDN and CDR2 FVKESK. CDR3 residues: CASSQVASYEQYF. CDR3 bases: TGTGCCAGCAGCCAGGTAGCCTCCTACGAGCAGTACTTC. Full variable domain (outside the CDR3, taken from reference TRBV14 and TRBJ2-7): EAGVTQFPSHSVIEKGQTVTLRCDPISGHDNLYWYRRVMGKEIKFLLHFVKESKQDESGMPNNRFLAERTGGTYSTLKVQPAELEDSGVYFCASSQVASYEQYFGPGTRLTVT.

This clone appeared a single time. The chain combines TRBV7-3 with TRBJ2-5; a weak D match, TRBD1 (5 bases). V dropped 4 bases and J dropped 4 bases, with 13 bases sitting between them. CDR1 and CDR2 from the germline V gene are SGHTA and FQGTGA. The CDR3 extends over 14 amino acids. CDR3 nucleotide sequence: TGTGCCAGCAGCTCCCAAGGGGCTGGAGAGACCCAGTACTTC. Amino acids: CASSSQGAGETQYF.

As DNA, the CDR3 is TGTGCCAGCACAAAGCGGGGGGACCGCACAGATACGCAGTATTTT. Encoded protein: CASTKRGDRTDTQYF. The J gene is TRBJ2-3, the V gene TRBV9; TRBD2 agrees at 9 bases. Looked up from germline, CDR1 is SGDLS and CDR2 is YYNGEE. This CDR3 is 15 amino acids long. The ends lost 6 bases at V and 1 base at J; junction bases unmatched: 6.

The V gene is TRBV5-1, the J gene TRBJ1-1; maybe TRBD1 (5 bases). Germline CDR1 reads SGHRS; CDR2 reads YFSETQ. V lost 2 bases and J 3 bases, leaving 8 bases between the germline ends. There are 13 residues in the CDR3. The CDR3 bases are TGCGCCAGCAGCTTCGGGGGAGACACTGAAGCTTTCTTT. Translation: CASSFGGDTEAFF.

The rearrangement joins TRBV27 to TRBJ1-4, with D hard to call. Germline lookup yields CDR1 MNHEY and CDR2 SMNVEV (reference sequence). Trimming pared 7 bases from V and 7 bases from J, leaving 13 bases between. There are 13 residues in the CDR3. CDR3 residues: CASNGQNIEKLFF. For the CDR3, the DNA is TGTGCCAGCAATGGGCAAAATATTGAAAAACTGTTTTTT.

This clone was detected a few times. The rearrangement links TRBV27 to TRBJ1-2; 7 nucleotides agree with TRBD1. CDR1 is MNHEY and CDR2 is SMNVEV in the germline V gene (reference sequence). V dropped 3 bases and J dropped 4; count of bases not matched to a gene: 2. The CDR3 covers 13 residues. The CDR3 spells CASSLAGGYGYTF. The DNA of the CDR3 is TGTGCCAGCAGTTTGGCAGGGGGCTATGGCTACACCTTC.

The rearrangement joins TRBV7-3 to TRBJ2-5, with D perhaps assigned TRBD1 or TRBD2 (6 bases each). The CDR3 runs to 15 residues. The germline V gene encodes CDR1 SGHTA and CDR2 FQGTGA. V gave up 5 bases and J gave up 1 base, with 14 bases separating them. Here the CDR3 reads CASSLIGGSQETQYF. The CDR3 DNA reads TGTGCCAGCAGCCTAATAGGGGGGTCCCAAGAGACCCAGTACTTC.

The chain is built from TRBV11-2 and TRBJ1-5; D is perhaps TRBD1 (6 bases). In germline, CDR1 is SGHAT, CDR2 FQNNGV. V was clipped by 1 base and J by 9 bases, with 16 bases between them. The CDR3 has 15 residues. This chain's CDR3 is CASSLGGGPGGPQHF. The DNA of the CDR3 is TGTGCCAGCAGCTTAGGAGGGGGGCCGGGGGGGCCCCAGCATTTT.

The gene calls are TRBV28 and TRBJ1-2; 10 bases match TRBD1. The CDR3 sequence is 15 residues long. The trim removed 6 bases at V and 8 bases at J, leaving 12 bases unmatched. Germline V gene data show CDR1 as MDHEN and CDR2 as SYDVKM. CDR3 sequence reads: CASSLFGQGDVGYTF. Here the CDR3 DNA reads TGTGCCAGCAGCCTCTTCGGACAGGGGGATGTGGGCTACACCTTC.

This chain links TRBV7-9 with TRBJ1-2; D call uncertain. Trimming pared 1 base from V and 4 bases from J, leaving 7 bases between. This CDR3 has 13 residues. Germline lookup yields CDR1 SEHNR and CDR2 FQNEAQ (reference sequence). The CDR3 region is CASSLDGTYGYTF. CDR3 bases: TGTGCCAGCAGCTTAGACGGTACCTATGGCTACACCTTC.

The J gene is TRBJ2-1, the V gene TRBV11-2; TRBD2 aligns across 15 bases. The CDR3 is 17 residues long. V lost 5 bases, J lost 7 bases, and 9 bases stayed unmatched. Germline V CDR1 and CDR2: SGHAT, FQNNGV. In DNA form, the CDR3 reads TGTGCCAGCAGCCTATCGGGACTAGCGGGGGGTAGGAATGAGCAGTTCTTC. This codes for CASSLSGLAGGRNEQFF.

This clone was counted once. Here the CDR3 omits its conserved ending phenylalanine or tryptophan, so a read error is the likely source. Because the CDR3's place on the DNA is in doubt, the DNA is left out and the CDR3 is given as listed by TCRdb. CDR3: CASSFPGI. This chain links TRBV5-1 with TRBJ2-7; the D call TRBD1 from the table was never checked on the DNA. The length of the CDR3 is 8 amino acids, counting both ends. In germline, CDR1 is SGHRS, CDR2 YFSETQ.

V and J are TRBV2 and TRBJ2-3; possibly TRBD1 for D (6 bases). Trimming shortened V by 2 bases and J by 0 bases, and 12 bases separated the two germline ends. Per germline, CDR1 SNHLY and CDR2 FYNNEI. The CDR3 extends over 16 amino acids. Here the CDR3 reads CASSERRGGSTDTQYF. The CDR3 nucleotides are TGTGCCAGCAGTGAACGGCGAGGGGGTAGCACAGATACGCAGTATTTT. The variable domain in full, completed from reference TRBV2 and TRBJ2-3, reads EPEVTQTPSHQVTQMGQEVILRCVPISNHLYFYWYRQILGQKVEFLVSFYNNEISEKSEIFDDQFSVERPDGSNFTLKIRSTKLEDSAMYFCASSERRGGSTDTQYFGPGTRLTVL.